The 24 T cell receptor beta chains given below trace back to one sample, sequenced in a study of control samples from healthy donors and cancer patients. The protocol was immunoSEQ multiplex PCR, while the TCRdb copy is restricted to in-frame clones and leaves out a portion. This sample yields around 94,000 clones, of which 90% are seen a single time; 3% to 4.5% belongs to the top ten. Material for sequencing was blood. The receptors come from a woman aged 18-35 years in good health.

The chain uses TRBV11-2 and TRBJ1-1; 12 nucleotides agree with TRBD1. After removal of 6 bases from V and 11 bases from J, the junction contained 7 bases not matched to a gene. This CDR3 region has 13 residues. Germline V gene sequence: CDR1 SGHAT, CDR2 FQNNGV. Here the CDR3 DNA reads TGTGCCAGCAGTTATGGGACAGGGGGCATGGCTTTCTTT. Amino acids: CASSYGTGGMAFF.

This sequence joins TRBV12-3 or TRBV12-4 and TRBJ1-2; D is unresolved. The CDR3 sequence is 12 residues long. V was pared by 0 bases and J by 4 bases, with 3 bases between. The CDR3 protein is CASSLAGYGYTF. The CDR3 nucleotides are TGTGCCAGCAGTTTAGCGGGCTATGGCTACACCTTC.

The rearrangement links TRBV7-9 to TRBJ1-1; D remains unclear. The CDR3 sequence is 15 residues long. V dropped 2 bases and J dropped 2 bases, with 12 bases sitting between them. CDR1 is SEHNR and CDR2 is FQNEAQ in the germline V gene (reference sequence). In DNA form, the CDR3 reads TGTGCCAGCAGCTTAAGCCGGAAACCAAACACTGAAGCTTTCTTT. Its translation: CASSLSRKPNTEAFF.

CDR3 region: CASSQVEGTGNTEAFF. CDR3 coding DNA: TGTGCCAGCAGCCAAGTTGAGGGGACAGGGAACACTGAAGCTTTCTTT. The chain employs TRBV14 and TRBJ1-1, with 8 bases aligning to TRBD1. This CDR3 comprises 16 residues. The germline CDR1 and CDR2 sequences are SGHDN and FVKESK. Trimming cost V 1 base and J 1 base; bases outside gene matches: 5.

The genes are TRBV5-4 and TRBJ1-2; D perhaps matches TRBD1 (5 bases). The CDR3 is 13 residues long. V was clipped by 4 bases and J by 4 bases, with 11 bases between them. CDR1 is SGHNT, CDR2 YYREEE, per germline (reference sequence). CDR3 nucleotide sequence: TGTGCCAGCAGCGCAATTGGGGGCTATGGCTACACCTTC. This codes for CASSAIGGYGYTF.

This sequence joins TRBV10-3 and TRBJ2-3; possible D gene TRBD1, 5 bases. CDR1 ENHRY and CDR2 SYGVKD come from the germline V gene. The CDR3 is made up of 17 amino acids. V lost 4 bases and J lost 0, with 17 bases in between. The CDR3 spells CAISGGSAAESTDTQYF. The CDR3 nucleotides read TGTGCCATCAGTGGGGGCTCGGCGGCCGAGAGCACAGATACGCAGTATTTT.

This clone was recorded only once. The V and J genes are TRBV7-9 and TRBJ1-1; D might be TRBD1 (6 bases). Per the germline V gene, CDR1 is SEHNR and CDR2 is FQNEAQ (reference sequence). The CDR3 loop spans 15 amino acids. V lost 2 bases and J lost 7, with 17 bases in between. For the CDR3, the DNA is TGTGCCAGCAGCTTACCCACGACAGGTATCTTTGAAGCTTTCTTT. Translated: CASSLPTTGIFEAFF.

This chain links TRBV11-2 with TRBJ2-4; weak D call: TRBD1 (5 bases). The CDR3 loop spans 16 amino acids. Germline CDR1 is SGHAT and CDR2 is FQNNGV. The V and J ends lost 5 bases and 3 bases respectively, with 17 bases between them. The CDR3 sequence: CASSPVIIGDKNIQYF. CDR3 coding DNA: TGTGCCAGCAGCCCCGTAATAATAGGGGACAAAAACATTCAGTACTTC. The whole variable domain, filled in from reference TRBV11-2 and TRBJ2-4, reads EAGVAQSPRYKIIEKRQSVAFWCNPISGHATLYWYQQILGQGPKLLIQFQNNGVVDDSQLPKDRFSAERLKGVDSTLKIQPAKLEDSAVYLCASSPVIIGDKNIQYFGAGTRLSVL.

The chain employs TRBV27 and TRBJ2-1; TRBD2 agrees at 13 bases. The CDR3 contains 14 residues. Trimming cost V 6 bases and J 14 bases; bases outside gene matches: 10. Per germline, CDR1 MNHEY and CDR2 SMNVEV (reference sequence). This CDR3 reads CASSPGTSGDGKFF. The CDR3 DNA follows: TGTGCCAGCAGCCCCGGGACTAGCGGGGATGGGAAGTTCTTC.

The rearrangement joins TRBV6-5 to TRBJ1-1, with D unclear. Germline V gene sequence: CDR1 MNHEY, CDR2 SVGAGI. The CDR3 has 14 residues. The V and J ends lost 8 bases and 4 bases respectively, with 17 bases between them. The CDR3 DNA is TGTGCCAGCTGTTGGGGAGGGAAGGGCACTGAAGCTTTCTTT. It is translated as CASCWGGKGTEAFF.

The chain carries TRBV5-4 and TRBJ1-5; 8 nucleotides align to TRBD1. Germline V lookup: CDR1 SGHNT, CDR2 YYREEE (reference sequence). Trimming took 0 bases from V and 6 from J; bases not matched to a gene: 2. This CDR3 contains 14 residues. CDR3 DNA sequence: TGTGCCAGCAGCTTGGACACAGGGGGTCAGCCCCAGCATTTT. As protein: CASSLDTGGQPQHF.

The chain is built from TRBV27 and TRBJ1-4; D is undetermined. V was clipped by 5 bases and J by 2 bases, with 21 bases between them. Germline assignment: CDR1 MNHEY and CDR2 SMNVEV (reference sequence). The CDR3 covers 18 residues. This CDR3 reads CASSPNRGRPATNEKLFF. The CDR3 nucleotides are TGTGCCAGCAGTCCGAATCGCGGCAGACCGGCCACTAATGAAAAACTGTTTTTT. Full variable domain (remainder filled in from reference TRBV27 and TRBJ1-4): EAQVTQNPRYLITVTGKKLTVTCSQNMNHEYMSWYRQDPGLGLRQIYYSMNVEVTDKGDVPEGYKVSRKEKRNFPLILESPSPNQTSLYFCASSPNRGRPATNEKLFFGSGTQLSVL.

This rearrangement joins TRBV5-1 to TRBJ2-7, with TRBD1 matching 8 bases. The length of the CDR3 is 15 residues. The V segment lost 5 bases and the J segment 4 bases; nucleotides outside the gene matches: 11. Germline-derived CDR1 and CDR2 are SGHRS and YFSETQ. CDR3 amino acids: CASRNGRDRIYEQYF. The CDR3 DNA is TGCGCCAGCAGAAACGGCCGGGACAGGATATACGAGCAGTACTTC.

This sequence joins TRBV25-1 and TRBJ2-7; 7 bases agree with TRBD1. The trim removed 7 bases at V and 0 bases at J, leaving 6 bases unmatched. Germline V lookup: CDR1 MGHDK, CDR2 SYGVNS. The CDR3 contains 14 residues. The DNA for the CDR3 is TGTGCCAGCACGACAGGGCCGAGCTCCTACGAGCAGTACTTC. This translates into CASTTGPSSYEQYF.

Here the CDR3 reads CASSSPGGADGEAFF. DNA for the CDR3: TGTGCCAGCAGCTCTCCAGGGGGCGCCGACGGTGAAGCTTTCTTT. The chain couples TRBV11-2 to TRBJ1-1, with TRBD1 matching 8 bases. This CDR3 is 15 amino acids long. Losses at the gene ends were 4 bases for V and 7 bases for J; bases not matched to a gene: 11. Per the germline V gene, CDR1 is SGHAT and CDR2 is FQNNGV.

The rearrangement joins TRBV7-9 to TRBJ1-1, with a weak D call TRBD1 (5 bases). The CDR3 extends over 13 amino acids. Trimming pared 1 base from V and 4 bases from J, leaving 7 bases between. Germline V gene sequence: CDR1 SEHNR, CDR2 FQNEAQ (reference sequence). CDR3 sequence reads: CASSLDRTTEAFF. The CDR3 bases are TGTGCCAGCAGCTTAGACAGGACCACTGAAGCTTTCTTT.

This sequence joins TRBV19 and TRBJ1-2, with 9 bases identical to TRBD1. Trimming took 8 bases from V and 8 from J; bases not matched to a gene: 6. This CDR3 has 12 amino acids. CDR1 is LNHDA and CDR2 is SQIVND in the germline V gene (reference sequence). The CDR3 coding sequence is TGTGCCAGTTCAACAGGGGGCGAAGGCTACACCTTC. Translation: CASSTGGEGYTF. Supplemented by reference TRBV19 and TRBJ1-2, the full variable domain reads DGGITQSPKYLFRKEGQNVTLSCEQNLNHDAMYWYRQDPGQGLRLIYYSQIVNDFQKGDIAEGYSVSREKKESFPLTVTSAQKNPTAFYLCASSTGGEGYTFGSGTRLTVV.

This chain uses TRBV19 with TRBJ2-7; TRBD1 matches at 10 bases. The ends lost 4 bases at V and 4 bases at J; junction bases unmatched: 10. In germline, CDR1 is LNHDA, CDR2 SQIVND (reference sequence). CDR3 size: 16 residues. The CDR3 coding sequence is TGTGCCAGTAGTAGGGCGACTGGGACAGGGGCATACGAGCAGTACTTC. Its translation: CASSRATGTGAYEQYF. Looking up the rest from reference TRBV19 and TRBJ2-7 gives the full variable domain: DGGITQSPKYLFRKEGQNVTLSCEQNLNHDAMYWYRQDPGQGLRLIYYSQIVNDFQKGDIAEGYSVSREKKESFPLTVTSAQKNPTAFYLCASSRATGTGAYEQYFGPGTRLTVT.

J is TRBJ1-1 and V is TRBV19; TRBD1 agrees at 8 bases. The trim removed 1 base at V and 8 bases at J, leaving 24 bases unmatched. Per germline, CDR1 LNHDA and CDR2 SQIVND (reference sequence). This CDR3 is 20 amino acids long. The CDR3: CASSIAGRGRLPSLYSEAFF. DNA of the CDR3: TGTGCCAGTAGTATAGCGGGCAGGGGGCGCCTCCCGTCCCTCTATTCAGAAGCTTTCTTT. The variable domain in full, completed from reference TRBV19 and TRBJ1-1, reads DGGITQSPKYLFRKEGQNVTLSCEQNLNHDAMYWYRQDPGQGLRLIYYSQIVNDFQKGDIAEGYSVSREKKESFPLTVTSAQKNPTAFYLCASSIAGRGRLPSLYSEAFFGQGTRLTVV.

This chain links TRBV19 with TRBJ2-5; D not resolved. Germline-derived CDR1 and CDR2 are LNHDA and SQIVND (reference sequence). CDR3 length: 14 residues. Between the trimmed V and J ends, which lost 5 bases and 4 bases, there was a span of 14 bases. CDR3 region: CASSPRHDTETQYF. The CDR3, as DNA: TGTGCCAGTAGTCCAAGACATGATACAGAGACCCAGTACTTC.

V and J are TRBV6-5 and TRBJ1-2; D is perhaps TRBD1 (6 bases). CDR1 and CDR2 (germline): MNHEY, SVGAGI. Trimming cost V 2 bases and J 6 bases, with 16 bases left between them. The CDR3 is 15 amino acids. The CDR3 loop is CASSYNRDTWDGYTF. The CDR3 region has the DNA TGTGCCAGCAGTTACAACCGGGACACCTGGGATGGCTACACCTTC.

The chain combines TRBV27 with TRBJ1-5; TRBD1 agrees at 7 bases. There are 18 residues in the CDR3. The junction had 17 bases not matched to a gene; V was cut back by 4 bases and J by 5 bases. From germline, CDR1 is MNHEY and CDR2 SMNVEV (reference sequence). The CDR3 sequence: CASSSHSTGISLDQPQHF. CDR3 nucleotide sequence: TGTGCCAGCAGTTCCCACTCGACAGGGATCTCCTTAGATCAGCCCCAGCATTTT.

The chain employs TRBV6-1 and TRBJ1-5; D perhaps matches TRBD1 (6 bases). CDR1 and CDR2 from the germline V gene are MNHNS and SASEGT. V was shortened by 6 bases and J by 11 bases, with 32 bases between the two germline ends. The CDR3 extends over 18 amino acids. CDR3 in amino acids: CASSEIRTTTGRICTQHF. DNA of the CDR3: TGTGCCAGCAGCGAAATTAGAACTACGACAGGCCGGATTTGCACCCAGCATTTT.

The genes are TRBV5-6 and TRBJ2-1, with D possibly matching TRBD2 (5 bases). The CDR3 runs 15 residues. CDR1 is SGHDT and CDR2 is YYEEEE in the germline V gene. Trimming pared 0 bases from V and 0 bases from J, leaving 7 bases between. This chain's CDR3 is CASSLDGSSYNEQFF. CDR3 sequence (DNA): TGTGCCAGCAGCTTGGATGGGAGCTCCTACAATGAGCAGTTCTTC.